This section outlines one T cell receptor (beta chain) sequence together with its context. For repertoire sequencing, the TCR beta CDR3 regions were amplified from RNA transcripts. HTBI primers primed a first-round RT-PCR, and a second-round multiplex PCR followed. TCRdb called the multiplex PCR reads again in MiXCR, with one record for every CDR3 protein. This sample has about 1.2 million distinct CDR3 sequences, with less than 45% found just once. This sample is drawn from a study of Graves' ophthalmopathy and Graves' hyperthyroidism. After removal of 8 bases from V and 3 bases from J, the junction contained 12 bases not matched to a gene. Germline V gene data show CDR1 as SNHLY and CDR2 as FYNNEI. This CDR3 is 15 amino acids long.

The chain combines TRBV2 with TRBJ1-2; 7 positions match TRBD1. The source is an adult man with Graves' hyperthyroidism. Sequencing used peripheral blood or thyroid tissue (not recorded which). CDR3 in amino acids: CASWDEGALHYGYTF. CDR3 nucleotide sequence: TGTGCCAGCTGGGACGAGGGGGCCTTGCACTATGGCTACACCTTC.